The 19 T cell receptor beta chains below all came from one sample that was sequenced in a study of CD8+ T cells in alopecia areata. RNA was extracted and reverse transcribed into cDNA as the sequencing template. Profiling relied on immunoSEQ multiplex PCR, and the TCRdb table lists in-frame clones only, not all of them. The sample has fewer than 200,000 clones; 59% are singletons. The specimen was CD4+ T cells sorted from blood, collected at week 0. The receptors were sampled from a human donor with alopecia areata.

The chain is built from TRBV27 and TRBJ2-1, with D perhaps TRBD1 (5 bases). The CDR3 contains 14 residues. Germline CDR1 and CDR2: MNHEY and SMNVEV (reference sequence). The V and J ends lost 5 bases and 3 bases respectively, with 11 bases between them. CDR3 sequence: CASSKTDYYNEQFF. The CDR3 region has the DNA TGTGCCAGCAGTAAGACAGATTACTACAATGAGCAGTTCTTC.

The V gene is TRBV29-1, the J gene TRBJ2-1; tentative D call: TRBD2 (5 bases). This CDR3 has 13 amino acids. In germline, CDR1 is SQVTM, CDR2 ANQGSEA. V shed 0 bases and J shed 10 bases, with 13 bases lying between them. The CDR3 bases are TGCAGCGTTGAAGATGGAGCCCGGAGGGAGCAGTTCTTC. Its protein product is CSVEDGARREQFF.

This clone came up a few times. The J gene is TRBJ1-2, the V gene TRBV6-5, with TRBD1 as a possible D gene (6 bases). Trimming took off 5 bases at V and 1 base at J, with 11 bases between the two ends. The CDR3 sequence is 14 residues long. Germline values: CDR1 MNHEY, CDR2 SVGAGI. CDR3 sequence: CASSPGTSNYGYTF. In nucleotides, the CDR3 is TGTGCCAGCAGTCCCGGGACAAGTAACTATGGCTACACCTTC.

V and J are TRBV11-3 and TRBJ2-1; 8 positions agree with TRBD1. The CDR3 runs 15 residues. V trimming: 6 bases; J trimming: 3 bases; junction bases outside the gene matches: 7. Per germline, CDR1 SGHNT and CDR2 YENEEA. The CDR3: CASSLRTGNYNEQFF. CDR3 coding DNA: TGTGCCAGCAGTCTTAGGACAGGGAACTACAATGAGCAGTTCTTC.

This clone was seen a few times. The gene calls are TRBV9 and TRBJ2-1; TRBD2 agrees at 7 bases. CDR1 and CDR2 (germline): SGDLS, YYNGEE. The J segment lost 1 base and the V segment lost 3 bases, leaving 7 bases of the junction unmatched. This CDR3 comprises 16 residues. The CDR3 protein is CASSALGGGSYNEQFF. DNA for the CDR3: TGTGCCAGCAGCGCCCTTGGGGGGGGTTCCTACAATGAGCAGTTCTTC.

V is TRBV29-1 and J is TRBJ1-2; D call uncertain. This CDR3 spans 13 amino acids. Germline V gene sequence: CDR1 SQVTM, CDR2 ANQGSEA. V was cut by 2 bases and J by 5 bases, with 12 bases left in between. The CDR3 coding sequence is TGCAGCGTTGAACCGGGTCTCTCATATGGCTACACCTTC. This sequence encodes CSVEPGLSYGYTF.

This chain joins TRBV29-1 and TRBJ2-5, with TRBD2 matching 13 bases. CDR3 length: 13 amino acids. The germline CDR1 and CDR2 sequences are SQVTM and ANQGSEA. The V gene end was trimmed by 8 bases and the J gene end by 4 bases; junction bases not matched to a gene: 4. CDR3: CSFGLAGVETQYF. In DNA form, the CDR3 reads TGCAGCTTCGGACTAGCGGGAGTAGAGACCCAGTACTTC.

The rearrangement links TRBV6-1 to TRBJ2-7; a possible D gene is TRBD1 (6 bases). The length of the CDR3 is 14 residues. Looked up from germline, CDR1 is MNHNS and CDR2 is SASEGT. Between the trimmed V and J ends, which lost 5 bases and 1 base, there was a span of 12 bases. The CDR3 region has the DNA TGTGCCAGCAGTCCTCCCGGGACATCCTACGAGCAGTACTTC. Translated, it gives CASSPPGTSYEQYF.

This chain joins TRBV6-1 and TRBJ2-7; the D gene is possibly TRBD2 (5 bases). The CDR3 runs 13 residues. The germline CDR1 and CDR2 sequences are MNHNS and SASEGT. V lost 7 bases to trimming and J lost 4 bases, with 14 bases between them. This CDR3 reads CASIRNPGYEQYF. Written as DNA, the CDR3 is TGTGCCAGCATTCGCAACCCGGGGTACGAGCAGTACTTC.

This rearrangement joins TRBV29-1 to TRBJ1-1; D unresolved. The ends were cut back, 6 bases at V and 10 bases at J, with 18 bases in the middle. Germline V lookup: CDR1 SQVTM, CDR2 ANQGSEA. CDR3 length: 12 residues. The CDR3 sequence is CSVAGPNLGAFF. CDR3 in DNA: TGCAGCGTCGCTGGCCCAAATTTGGGAGCTTTCTTT.

The genes are TRBV30 and TRBJ2-7; D may be TRBD1 or TRBD2 (5 bases each). Trimming shortened V by 2 bases and J by 7 bases, and 21 bases separated the two germline ends. Germline assignment: CDR1 GTSNPN and CDR2 SVGIG (reference sequence). This CDR3 comprises 15 residues. In nucleotides, the CDR3 is TGTGCCTGGAGTAGGGGACCGGGCCTTACCGCGGAGCAGTACTTC. Its protein is CAWSRGPGLTAEQYF.

The chain links TRBV7-9 to TRBJ1-1, with 11 bases matching TRBD1. The germline V gene has CDR1 SEHNR and CDR2 FQNEAQ (reference sequence). The CDR3 runs 17 residues. V was pared by 5 bases and J by 0 bases, with 8 bases of the junction left unmatched. CDR3 in amino acids: CASSLGQGAWVNTEAFF. CDR3 nucleotides: TGTGCCAGCAGCCTCGGACAGGGGGCTTGGGTGAACACTGAAGCTTTCTTT.

The table lists this clone with a count of one. V and J are TRBV12-5 and TRBJ1-5, with no clear D. The CDR3 extends over 14 amino acids. Germline CDR1 and CDR2: LGHNT and FRNRAP. V gave up 4 bases and J gave up 0 bases, with 7 bases separating them. CDR3: CASGSENSNQPQHF. The CDR3, as DNA: TGTGCTAGTGGTTCAGAGAATAGCAATCAGCCCCAGCATTTT.

This clone was found a few times. The chain recombines TRBV30 with TRBJ1-5; D remains ambiguous. V was shortened by 2 bases and J by 11 bases, with 19 bases between the two germline ends. Germline CDR1 is GTSNPN and CDR2 is SVGIG (reference sequence). The length of the CDR3 is 14 residues. CDR3 region: CAWSPDGTSSAQHF. DNA for the CDR3: TGTGCCTGGAGTCCCGACGGTACCTCCTCGGCCCAGCATTTT.

This sequence joins TRBV25-1 and TRBJ2-3, with no clear D. Germline-derived CDR1 and CDR2 are MGHDK and SYGVNS. The germline V and J ends were trimmed by 4 bases and 2 bases, with 7 bases remaining between them. CDR3 length: 13 amino acids. The CDR3 loop is CASSGQATDTQYF. The CDR3 coding sequence is TGTGCCAGCAGTGGGCAGGCCACAGATACGCAGTATTTT.

V usage is TRBV7-4 and J usage is TRBJ1-3; 9 bases line up with TRBD1. After removal of 7 bases from V and 11 bases from J, the junction contained 9 bases not matched to a gene. Looked up from germline, CDR1 is SGHVT and CDR2 is SQSDAQ. The CDR3 totals 13 residues. The CDR3 sequence is CASTPGQGSSIYF. The CDR3 DNA reads as TGTGCCAGCACCCCGGGACAGGGTTCTTCCATATATTTT.

This clone has just a few counts. The chain joins TRBV30 to TRBJ2-2; tentative D call: TRBD1 (5 bases). The CDR3 has 13 amino acids. V gave up 7 bases and J gave up 5 bases, with 14 bases separating them. CDR1 is GTSNPN, CDR2 SVGIG, per germline (reference sequence). The CDR3: CAYNGPGTGELFF. As DNA, the CDR3 is TGTGCCTACAACGGACCAGGGACCGGGGAGCTGTTTTTT. The whole variable domain, remainder taken from reference TRBV30 and TRBJ2-2, is SQTIHQWPATLVQPVGSPLSLECTVEGTSNPNLYWYRQAAGRGLQLLFYSVGIGQISSEVPQNLSASRPQDRQFILSSKKLLLSDSGFYLCAYNGPGTGELFFGEGSRLTVL.

This clone came up once. V and J are TRBV30 and TRBJ2-1, with 9 bases identical to TRBD2. J was trimmed by 9 bases and V by 8 bases; bases with no gene match: 11. Germline V CDR1 and CDR2: GTSNPN, SVGIG (reference sequence). The CDR3 loop spans 13 amino acids. The CDR3 coding sequence is TGTGCCAAGTCCAGCGGGGGGTATGGTGAGCAGTTCTTC. It specifies CAKSSGGYGEQFF.

This clone was seen a few times. CDR3 nucleotide sequence: TGCGCCAGCATCGCAGGGCGGGGTATCTGGTTTTTT. Translating gives CASIAGRGIWFF. The chain recombines TRBV23-1 with TRBJ1-4, with a possible D match to TRBD1 (5 bases). TRBV23-1 is marked as an open reading frame, function uncertain. The CDR3 is made up of 12 amino acids. The V end was cut by 7 bases, the J end by 16 bases, with 19 bases between.